This T cell receptor (beta chain) was captured by sequencing in a study of siplizumab effects on memory and regulatory T cells. Repertoires were generated with immunoSEQ multiplex PCR, while TCRdb's copy carries only in-frame clones and drops some. Of 100,000 or so clones detected, 94% appear once; the ten largest clones hold about 0.6%. Concerning this clone: Its antigen remains unknown.

Study outcomes and limitations: Unstimulated subsets captured only a minor fraction of alloreactive clones.

The CDR3 runs 15 residues. The ends were cut back, 1 base at V and 5 bases at J, with 14 bases in the middle. The V gene's germline CDR1 is MDHEN and CDR2 SYDVKM. Sequencing was carried out using Tregs sorted from blood. The V and J genes are TRBV28 and TRBJ1-1, with D possibly being TRBD1 (6 bases). This clonotype was obtained from a human donor in good health. The CDR3, as DNA: TGTGCCAGCAGTTTATCTTACAGGGCGTTAACTGAAGCTTTCTTT. It codes for CASSLSYRALTEAFF.